A single sample gave rise to the 10 T cell receptor beta chains below, sequenced in a study of T-cell memory formation after mild COVID-19. TCRdb re-derived calls from the 5' RACE reads in MiXCR, one entry per CDR3 protein. The sample gives more than 110,000 distinct CDR3 sequences, 13% to 15% of which show up once; about 30% is in the top ten. Input material: PBMCs or a T cell subset sorted from them (not recorded which). These receptors were taken from an adult woman who had mild COVID-19 (a few samples of this study predate the infection). Cell type and time point are not known.

There are a few counts of this clonotype. The chain links TRBV29-1 to TRBJ2-1; 10 positions agree with TRBD2. There are 12 residues in the CDR3. Losses at the gene ends were 1 base for V and 14 bases for J; bases not matched to a gene: 5. Germline CDR1 and CDR2: SQVTM and ANQGSEA. The CDR3 loop reads CSVEGLAGEEFF. For the CDR3, the DNA is TGCAGCGTTGAAGGGCTAGCGGGAGAAGAGTTCTTC.

The gene calls are TRBV29-1 and TRBJ2-7, with no clear D. The CDR3 length is 11 residues. Germline V gives CDR1 SQVTM, CDR2 ANQGSEA. The V end was cut by 8 bases, the J end by 2 bases, with 10 bases between. For the CDR3, the DNA is TGCAGCCCTGGGCTCCCCTACGAGCAGTACTTC. Translated, it gives CSPGLPYEQYF.

Only a few counts were recorded for this clonotype. The chain uses TRBV25-1 and TRBJ2-6, with D possibly being TRBD1 (5 bases). The CDR3 consists of 19 residues. Trimming took 4 bases from V and 0 from J, leaving 19 bases between them. The germline gives CDR1 MGHDK, CDR2 SYGVNS. Written as DNA, the CDR3 is TGTGCCAGCAGTGTCCCGTTGACAGTCTTGGGCTCTGGGGCCAACGTCCTGACTTTC. It encodes CASSVPLTVLGSGANVLTF.

The chain links TRBV11-2 to TRBJ2-1; D call uncertain. From germline, CDR1 is SGHAT and CDR2 FQNNGV. With 9 bases removed from V and 12 bases from J, the gap between germline ends came to 12 bases. The CDR3 extends over 10 amino acids. The CDR3 DNA reads as TGTGCCAGTCAAGCCGAGAGGCAGTTCTTC. It codes for CASQAERQFF.

This chain links TRBV5-5 with TRBJ2-1; D may be TRBD1 (6 bases). The CDR3 runs to 15 residues. Germline V gene lookup returns CDR1 SGHKS and CDR2 YYEKEE (reference sequence). The V end was cut by 4 bases, the J end by 6 bases, with 17 bases between. CDR3 region: CASSMGAADSNEQFF. The CDR3 DNA sequence: TGTGCCAGCAGCATGGGGGCCGCTGATAGCAATGAGCAGTTCTTC.

This clonotype was counted between two and nine times. The chain has TRBV29-1 and TRBJ2-7; D possibly matches TRBD1 or TRBD2 (6 bases each). Germline loops: CDR1 SQVTM, CDR2 ANQGSEA. The CDR3 is 15 residues long. V lost 0 bases and J lost 4, with 16 bases in between. CDR3 protein: CSVEDRDLGGYEQYF. The CDR3 region has the DNA TGCAGCGTTGAAGACAGGGACCTAGGGGGGTACGAGCAGTACTTC.

This clonotype came up a few times. The V call is TRBV4-1, the J call TRBJ1-1; TRBD1 matches 8 bases. Germline values: CDR1 MGHRA, CDR2 YSYEKL. The V segment lost 4 bases and the J segment 4 bases; nucleotides outside the gene matches: 8. This CDR3 region has 15 residues. The CDR3: CASSLSITGGTEAFF. The CDR3 DNA reads TGCGCCAGCAGCCTTTCAATAACAGGGGGCACTGAAGCTTTCTTT.

The chain links TRBV7-6 to TRBJ2-3, with 7 positions matching TRBD2. Germline lookup yields CDR1 SGHVS and CDR2 FNYEAQ. Trimming took 5 bases from V and 5 from J; bases not matched to a gene: 4. This CDR3 comprises 13 residues. The CDR3, as DNA: TGTGCCAGCAGCGAAGAGCGGGGAGATACGCAGTATTTT. This gives the protein CASSEERGDTQYF.

The J gene is TRBJ2-3, the V gene TRBV12-3 or TRBV12-4; D possibly corresponds to TRBD2 (6 bases). V was shortened by 3 bases and J by 3 bases, with 13 bases between the two germline ends. The CDR3 runs to 15 residues. The DNA of the CDR3 is TGTGCCAGCAGTTTTCACGGGAGAGGGACAGATACGCAGTATTTT. Residues: CASSFHGRGTDTQYF.

The CDR3 sequence: CAWSIHDYNEQFF. The DNA for the CDR3 is TGTGCCTGGAGTATCCACGACTACAATGAGCAGTTCTTC. The gene calls are TRBV30 and TRBJ2-1; no reliable D call. The CDR3 is 13 amino acids. Trimming took off 2 bases at V and 3 bases at J, with 8 bases between the two ends. CDR1 GTSNPN and CDR2 SVGIG come from the germline V gene (reference sequence).